These T cell receptor beta chains were read from a single sample in a study of spatial heterogeneity in lung cancer. MiXCR, run by TCRdb on the 5' RACE reads, gives a single entry per CDR3 protein. In the table there are about 60,000 distinct CDR3 sequences, around 8.4% of which are singletons. Sequencing used PBMCs, obtained at surgery. The receptors come from a female donor with early-stage non-small cell lung cancer. Both conserved end residues are part of each CDR3. The order of the fields is J gene, V gene, D gene, clone size, CDR3 DNA, CDR3 protein. D genes are given only for firm matches. A clone size is listed for some rows: how often the clone was seen (once, few, many), or a class if it is expanded.

>TRBJ1-1|TRBV3-1|TRBD1|many
TGTGCCAGCAGCGTGACAGGGGGCACTGAAGCTTTCTTT
CASSVTGGTEAFF
>TRBJ1-4|TRBV12-3/TRBV12-4|-|few
TGTGCCAGCAGTTTAGGCAGGGAGGAAAAACTGTTTTTT
CASSLGREEKLFF
>TRBJ2-6|TRBV24-1|TRBD1|few
TGTGCCACCCAGGGGGCGACGGGCTCTGGGGCCAACGTCCTGACTTTC
CATQGATGSGANVLTF
>TRBJ2-5|TRBV29-1|TRBD2|many
TGCAGCGGTTCCTCGCGGGGGGGCCCCCAGACCCAGTACTTC
CSGSSRGGPQTQYF
>TRBJ1-6|TRBV18|TRBD1|many
TGTGCCAGCTCACTCAGGCCCCCGGACAGGCCTAATTCACCCCTCCACTTT
CASSLRPPDRPNSPLHF
>TRBJ2-2|TRBV11-2|-|many
TGTGCCAGCAGCTTAGTGTGGGGGAGCACCGGGGAGCTGTTTTTT
CASSLVWGSTGELFF
>TRBJ2-4|TRBV6-1|-|many
TGTGCCAGCAGTGTACCCCCAGGGATAAGCTCGAAGGACATTCAGTACTTC
CASSVPPGISSKDIQYF
>TRBJ1-1|TRBV11-3|-|-
TGTGCCAGCAGCTTAGTTGTTGCGAACACTGAAGCTTTCTTT
CASSLVVANTEAFF
>TRBJ1-1|TRBV29-1|-|-
TGCAGCGTCCCCGGGCTCCCGAACACTGAAGCTTTCTTT
CSVPGLPNTEAFF
>TRBJ2-1|TRBV7-9|TRBD2|-
TGTGCCAGCAGCTTCCAGCGGGGGCACAATGAGCAGTTCTTC
CASSFQRGHNEQFF
>TRBJ1-5|TRBV28|-|-
TGTGCCAGCAGTTCCTGGCTGGGGGTAGGAAGCAATCAGCCCCAGCATTTT
CASSSWLGVGSNQPQHF
>TRBJ2-1|TRBV7-2|TRBD1|-
TGTGCCAGCAGCCTACGGACAGGGTTCGACGGTGAGCAGTTCTTC
CASSLRTGFDGEQFF
>TRBJ2-2|TRBV12-3/TRBV12-4|TRBD1|many
TGTGCCAGCAGCCCGACAGGGGACACCGGGGAGCTGTTTTTT
CASSPTGDTGELFF
>TRBJ2-7|TRBV11-3|TRBD2|-
TGTGCCAGCAGCTACCCTAGCGGGAGGGCCCTCTACGAGCAGTGCTTC
CASSYPSGRALYEQCF
>TRBJ1-5|TRBV5-1|TRBD1|many
TGCGCCAGCAGCGACGGGACAGTTTCCGGGGCCCAGCATTTT
CASSDGTVSGAQHF
>TRBJ2-2|TRBV28|TRBD1|many
TGTGCCAGCATTCCCACCGGGACAGCCAACACCGGGGAGCTGTTTTTT
CASIPTGTANTGELFF
>TRBJ2-3|TRBV13|-|many
TGTGCCAGCAGCTTGGGGCGGAACAAGCGAGGCACAGATACGCAGTATTTT
CASSLGRNKRGTDTQYF
>TRBJ2-3|TRBV28|-|-
TGTGCCAGCAGTTCAAAGGACACCCTACAAGATACGCAGTATTTT
CASSSKDTLQDTQYF
>TRBJ2-2|TRBV29-1|-|many
TGCAGCGGACAGAACACCGGGGAGCTGTTTTTT
CSGQNTGELFF
>TRBJ1-1|TRBV5-1|-|many
TGCGCCAGCAGCTTGGGTCCAGAGAACACTGAAGCTTTCTTT
CASSLGPENTEAFF
>TRBJ2-3|TRBV7-9|-|many
TGTGCCAGCAGCTTAGAGGTCCCAACAGATACGCAGTATTTT
CASSLEVPTDTQYF
>TRBJ2-7|TRBV20-1|TRBD2|few
TGCAGTGCCACGACTAGCGGGAGGACCTACGAGCAGTACTTC
CSATTSGRTYEQYF
>TRBJ2-1|TRBV5-8|-|many
TGTGCCAGCAGCTTGCAGGGGGGAACCTACAATGAGCAGTTCTTC
CASSLQGGTYNEQFF
>TRBJ2-1|TRBV10-1|-|many
TGCGCCAGCAGTGACTTTTCCCCAAACAATGAGCAGTTCTTC
CASSDFSPNNEQFF
>TRBJ2-5|TRBV6-5|TRBD2|few
TGTGCCAGCAGCACTCTAGCGGAAGAGACCCAGTACTTC
CASSTLAEETQYF
>TRBJ2-3|TRBV5-1|-|-
TGCGCCAGCACCGCTTGGAACACAGATACGCAGTATTTT
CASTAWNTDTQYF
>TRBJ2-7|TRBV12-3/TRBV12-4|TRBD1|many
TGTGCCAGCAGTTCTAACAGGGGCAAGTTAAGCGAGCAGTACTTC
CASSSNRGKLSEQYF
>TRBJ2-1|TRBV15|TRBD1|few
TGTGCCACCAGCAGAGTACAGGGGGCAGGGAATGAGCAGTTCTTC
CATSRVQGAGNEQFF
>TRBJ2-2|TRBV28|-|few
TGTGCCAGCAGTTCTTTCGGGAAGCTGAACACCGGGGAGCTGTTTTTT
CASSSFGKLNTGELFF
>TRBJ2-1|TRBV28|TRBD2|once
TGTGCCAGCAGCAGCGGGGGGGCCCTGAATGAGCAGTTCTTC
CASSSGGALNEQFF
>TRBJ1-2|TRBV3-1|-|-
TGTGCCAGCAGCCAAGTCCAGGGGTCCAGGAACAACGGCTACACCTTC
CASSQVQGSRNNGYTF
>TRBJ1-1|TRBV20-1|TRBD1|many
TGCAGTGCTAGCCCCAACAGGGGGACTGAAGCTTTCTTT
CSASPNRGTEAFF
>TRBJ2-6|TRBV7-8|-|medium-sized
TGTGCCAGCAGCTTCCTACATACTGGGGCCAACGTCCTGACTTTC
CASSFLHTGANVLTF
>TRBJ1-6|TRBV4-2|TRBD1|many
TGTGCCAGCAGCCAAGATCTCGCGGGACAGGGGGATTCACCCCTCCACTTT
CASSQDLAGQGDSPLHF
>TRBJ2-3|TRBV6-5|-|-
TGTGCCAGCAGTTACGAGTCCAGGGATACGCAGTATTTT
CASSYESRDTQYF
>TRBJ1-3|TRBV7-9|-|-
TGTGCCAGCAGCTTAGAATTGGGAAACACCATATATTTT
CASSLELGNTIYF